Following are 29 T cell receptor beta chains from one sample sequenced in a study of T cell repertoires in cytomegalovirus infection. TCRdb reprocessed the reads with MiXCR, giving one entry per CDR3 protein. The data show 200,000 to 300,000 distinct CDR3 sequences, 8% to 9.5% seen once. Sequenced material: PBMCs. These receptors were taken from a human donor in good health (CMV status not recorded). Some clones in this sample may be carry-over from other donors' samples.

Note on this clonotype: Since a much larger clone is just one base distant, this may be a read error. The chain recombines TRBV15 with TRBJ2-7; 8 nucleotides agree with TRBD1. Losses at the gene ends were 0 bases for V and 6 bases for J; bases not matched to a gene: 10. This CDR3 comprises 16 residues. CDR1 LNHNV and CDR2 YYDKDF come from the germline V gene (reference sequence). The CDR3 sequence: CATSRETQGQGFEQYF. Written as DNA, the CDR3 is TGTGCCACCAGCAGAGAAACCCAAGGACAGGGCTTCGAGCAGTACTTC.

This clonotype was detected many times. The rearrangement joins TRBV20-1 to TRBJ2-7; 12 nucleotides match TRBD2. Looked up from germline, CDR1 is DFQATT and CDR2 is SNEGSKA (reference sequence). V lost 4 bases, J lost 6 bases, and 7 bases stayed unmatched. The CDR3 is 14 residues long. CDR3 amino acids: CSANLAGGPREQYF. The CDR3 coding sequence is TGCAGTGCTAATCTAGCGGGAGGGCCCCGCGAGCAGTACTTC.

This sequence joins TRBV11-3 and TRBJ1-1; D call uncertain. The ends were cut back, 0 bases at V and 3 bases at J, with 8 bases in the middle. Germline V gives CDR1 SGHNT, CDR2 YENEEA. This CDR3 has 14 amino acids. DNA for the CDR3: TGTGCCAGCAGCTTAGAGAGACTGTACACTGAAGCTTTCTTT. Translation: CASSLERLYTEAFF.

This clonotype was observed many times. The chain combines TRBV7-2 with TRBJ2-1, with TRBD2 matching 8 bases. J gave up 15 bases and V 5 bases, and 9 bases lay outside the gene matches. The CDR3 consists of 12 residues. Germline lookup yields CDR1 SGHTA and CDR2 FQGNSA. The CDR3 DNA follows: TGTGCCAGCAGCGTCCCGGGACTAGTTTTGTTCTTC. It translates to CASSVPGLVLFF.

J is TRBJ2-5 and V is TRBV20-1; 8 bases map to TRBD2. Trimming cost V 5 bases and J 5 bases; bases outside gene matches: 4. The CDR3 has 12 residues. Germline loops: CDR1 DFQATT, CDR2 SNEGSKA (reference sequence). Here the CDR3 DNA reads TGCAGTGCTCCGGGGGGGCTTGAGACCCAGTACTTC. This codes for CSAPGGLETQYF.

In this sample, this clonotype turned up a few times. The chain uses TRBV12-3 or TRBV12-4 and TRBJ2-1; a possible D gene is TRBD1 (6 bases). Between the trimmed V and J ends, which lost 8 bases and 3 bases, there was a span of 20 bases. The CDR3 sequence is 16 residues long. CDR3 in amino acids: CASLGPRQGFYNEQFF. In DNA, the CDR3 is TGTGCCAGCCTTGGGCCCCGCCAGGGGTTCTACAATGAGCAGTTCTTC.

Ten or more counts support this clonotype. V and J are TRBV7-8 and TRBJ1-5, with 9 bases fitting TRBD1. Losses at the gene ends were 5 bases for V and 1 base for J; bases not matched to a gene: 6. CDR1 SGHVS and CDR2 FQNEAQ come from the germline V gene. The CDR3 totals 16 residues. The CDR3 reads CASSPVDRGSNQPQHF. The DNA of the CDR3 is TGTGCCAGCAGCCCCGTGGACAGGGGAAGCAATCAGCCCCAGCATTTT.

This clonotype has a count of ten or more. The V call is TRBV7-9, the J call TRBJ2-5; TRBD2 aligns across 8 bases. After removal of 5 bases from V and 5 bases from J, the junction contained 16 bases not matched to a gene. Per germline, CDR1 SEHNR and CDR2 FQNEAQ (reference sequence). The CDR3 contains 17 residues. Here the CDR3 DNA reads TGTGCCAGCAGCCCCACGGGACTAGGCGGCCTGGGGGAGACCCAGTACTTC. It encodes CASSPTGLGGLGETQYF.

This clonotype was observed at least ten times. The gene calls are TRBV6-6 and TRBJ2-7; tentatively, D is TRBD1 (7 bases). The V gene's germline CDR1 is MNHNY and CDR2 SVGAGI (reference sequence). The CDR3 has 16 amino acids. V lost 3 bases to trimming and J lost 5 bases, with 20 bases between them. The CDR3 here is CASSYSGGGLSDEQYF. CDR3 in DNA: TGTGCCAGCAGTTATTCCGGAGGGGGCCTCTCAGACGAGCAGTACTTC.

CDR3 amino acids: CSVTSGGIETQYF. The CDR3 DNA reads TGCAGCGTGACATCCGGGGGGATCGAGACCCAGTACTTC. This rearrangement joins TRBV29-1 to TRBJ2-5, with 7 bases fitting TRBD2. The CDR3 sequence is 13 residues long. Germline V gene sequence: CDR1 SQVTM, CDR2 ANQGSEA. Trimming took 6 bases from V and 5 from J; bases not matched to a gene: 9.

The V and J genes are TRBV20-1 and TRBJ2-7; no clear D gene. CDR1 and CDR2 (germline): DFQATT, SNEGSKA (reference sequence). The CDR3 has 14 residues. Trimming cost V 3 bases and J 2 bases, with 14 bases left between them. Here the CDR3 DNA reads TGCAGTGCTAGTCAGTCCCGAGCTGCCTACGAGCAGTACTTC. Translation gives CSASQSRAAYEQYF.

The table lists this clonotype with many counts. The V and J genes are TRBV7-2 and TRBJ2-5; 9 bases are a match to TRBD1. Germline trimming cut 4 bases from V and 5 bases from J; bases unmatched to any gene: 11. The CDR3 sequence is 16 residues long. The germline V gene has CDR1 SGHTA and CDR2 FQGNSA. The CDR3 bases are TGTGCCAGCAGCTCGAGATCCGGGACAGGGTTGGAGACCCAGTACTTC. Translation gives CASSSRSGTGLETQYF.

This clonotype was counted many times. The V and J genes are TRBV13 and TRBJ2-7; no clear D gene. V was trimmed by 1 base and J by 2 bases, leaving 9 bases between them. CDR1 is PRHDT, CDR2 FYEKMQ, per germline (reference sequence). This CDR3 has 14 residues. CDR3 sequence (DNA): TGTGCCAGCAGCTTAGAACGATCTACCTACGAGCAGTACTTC. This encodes CASSLERSTYEQYF.

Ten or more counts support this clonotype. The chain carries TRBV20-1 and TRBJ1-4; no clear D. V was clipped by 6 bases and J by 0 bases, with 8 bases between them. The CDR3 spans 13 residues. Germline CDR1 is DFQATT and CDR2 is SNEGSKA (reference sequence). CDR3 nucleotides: TGCAGTGCAGGGAGGGCAACTAATGAAAAACTGTTTTTT. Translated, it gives CSAGRATNEKLFF.

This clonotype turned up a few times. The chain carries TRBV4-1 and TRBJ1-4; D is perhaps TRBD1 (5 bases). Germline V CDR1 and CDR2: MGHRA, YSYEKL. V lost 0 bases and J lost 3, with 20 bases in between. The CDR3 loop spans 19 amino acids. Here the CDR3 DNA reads TGCGCCAGCAGCCAAGATGGGGGTGGAGCTGGCAATCCTAATGAAAAACTGTTTTTT. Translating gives CASSQDGGGAGNPNEKLFF.

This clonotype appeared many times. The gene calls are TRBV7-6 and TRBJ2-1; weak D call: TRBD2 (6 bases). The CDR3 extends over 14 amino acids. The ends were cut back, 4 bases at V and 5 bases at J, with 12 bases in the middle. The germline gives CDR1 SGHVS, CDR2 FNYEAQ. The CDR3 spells CASSSTRGNNEQFF. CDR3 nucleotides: TGTGCCAGCAGCTCCACGCGGGGAAACAATGAGCAGTTCTTC.

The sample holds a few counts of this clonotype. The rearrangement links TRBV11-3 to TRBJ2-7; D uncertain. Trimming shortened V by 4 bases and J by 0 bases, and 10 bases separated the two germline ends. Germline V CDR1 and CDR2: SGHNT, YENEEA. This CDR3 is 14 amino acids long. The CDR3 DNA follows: TGTGCCAGCAGCTATACCCAGAGCTCCTACGAGCAGTACTTC. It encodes CASSYTQSSYEQYF.

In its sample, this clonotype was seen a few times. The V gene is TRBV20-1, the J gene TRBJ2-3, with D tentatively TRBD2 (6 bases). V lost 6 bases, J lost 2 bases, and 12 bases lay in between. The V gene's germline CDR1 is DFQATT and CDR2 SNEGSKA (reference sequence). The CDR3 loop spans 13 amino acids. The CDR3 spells CSAPGLTTDTQYF. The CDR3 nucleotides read TGCAGTGCACCGGGACTTACCACAGATACGCAGTATTTT.

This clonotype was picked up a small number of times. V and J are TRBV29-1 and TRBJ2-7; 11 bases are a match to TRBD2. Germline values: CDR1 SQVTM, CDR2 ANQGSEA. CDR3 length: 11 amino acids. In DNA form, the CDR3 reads TGCGGGGGGACTAGCGGCTACGAGCAGTACTTC. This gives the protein CGGTSGYEQYF.

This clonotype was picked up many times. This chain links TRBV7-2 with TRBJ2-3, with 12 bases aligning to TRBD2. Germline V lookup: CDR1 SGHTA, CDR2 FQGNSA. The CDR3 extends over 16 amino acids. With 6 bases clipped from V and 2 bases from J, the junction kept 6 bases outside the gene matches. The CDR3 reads CASRHGLAGHTDTQYF. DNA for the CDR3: TGTGCCAGCAGACACGGACTAGCGGGGCACACAGATACGCAGTATTTT.

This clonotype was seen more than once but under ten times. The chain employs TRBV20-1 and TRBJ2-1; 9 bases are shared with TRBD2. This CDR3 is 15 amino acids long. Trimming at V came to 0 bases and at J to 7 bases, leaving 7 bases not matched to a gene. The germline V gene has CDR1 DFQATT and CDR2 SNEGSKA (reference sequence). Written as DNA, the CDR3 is TGCAGTGCTAGAGATTCGGTAGCGGGGGTAAATGAGCAGTTCTTC. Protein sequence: CSARDSVAGVNEQFF.

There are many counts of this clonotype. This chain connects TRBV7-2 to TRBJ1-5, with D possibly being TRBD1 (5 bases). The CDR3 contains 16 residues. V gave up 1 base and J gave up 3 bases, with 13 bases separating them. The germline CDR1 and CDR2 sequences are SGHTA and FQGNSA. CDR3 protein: CASSLVGQGDNQPQHF. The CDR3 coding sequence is TGTGCCAGCAGCTTAGTGGGTCAGGGTGACAATCAGCCCCAGCATTTT. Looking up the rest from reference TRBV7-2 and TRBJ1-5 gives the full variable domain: GAGVSQSPSNKVTEKGKDVELRCDPISGHTALYWYRQSLGQGLEFLIYFQGNSAPDKSGLPSDRFSAERTGGSVSTLTIQRTQQEDSAVYLCASSLVGQGDNQPQHFGDGTRLSIL.

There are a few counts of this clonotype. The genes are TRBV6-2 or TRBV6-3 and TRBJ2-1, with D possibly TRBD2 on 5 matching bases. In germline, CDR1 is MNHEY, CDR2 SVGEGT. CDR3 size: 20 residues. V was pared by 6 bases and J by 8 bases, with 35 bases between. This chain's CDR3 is CASSSSGETLLVSVLDEQFF. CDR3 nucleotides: TGTGCCAGCAGCTCCTCTGGGGAGACGCTACTAGTATCGGTTCTCGATGAGCAGTTCTTC.

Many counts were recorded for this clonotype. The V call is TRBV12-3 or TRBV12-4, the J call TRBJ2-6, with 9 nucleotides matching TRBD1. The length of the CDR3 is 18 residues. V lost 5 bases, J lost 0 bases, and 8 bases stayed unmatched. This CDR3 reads CASSRSWGQGSGANVLTF. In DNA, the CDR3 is TGTGCCAGCAGTCGATCGTGGGGACAGGGCTCTGGGGCCAACGTCCTGACTTTC.

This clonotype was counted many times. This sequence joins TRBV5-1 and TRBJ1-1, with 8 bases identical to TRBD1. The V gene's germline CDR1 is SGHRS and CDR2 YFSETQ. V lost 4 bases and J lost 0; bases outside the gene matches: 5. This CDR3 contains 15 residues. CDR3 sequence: CASSPSGQVNTEAFF. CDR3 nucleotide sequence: TGCGCCAGCAGCCCCTCGGGACAGGTGAACACTGAAGCTTTCTTT.

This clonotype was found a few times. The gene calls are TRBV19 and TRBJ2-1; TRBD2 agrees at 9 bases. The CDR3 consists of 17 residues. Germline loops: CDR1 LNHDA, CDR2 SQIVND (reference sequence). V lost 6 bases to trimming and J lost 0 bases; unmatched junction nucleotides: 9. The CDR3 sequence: CASRGGSGGPSYNEQFF. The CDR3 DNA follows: TGTGCCAGTAGGGGAGGGAGCGGGGGGCCCTCCTACAATGAGCAGTTCTTC.

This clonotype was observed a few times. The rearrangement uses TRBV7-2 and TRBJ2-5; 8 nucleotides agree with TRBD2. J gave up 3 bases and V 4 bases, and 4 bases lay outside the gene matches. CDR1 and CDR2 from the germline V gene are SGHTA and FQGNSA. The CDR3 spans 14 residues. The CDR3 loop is CASSSGGSKETQYF. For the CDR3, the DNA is TGTGCCAGCAGCTCGGGAGGGAGTAAAGAGACCCAGTACTTC.

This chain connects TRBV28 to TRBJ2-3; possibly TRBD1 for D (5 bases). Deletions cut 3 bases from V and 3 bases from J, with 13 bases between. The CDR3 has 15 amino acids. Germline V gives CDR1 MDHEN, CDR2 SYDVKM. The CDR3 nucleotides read TGTGCCAGCAGTTTCCCCTCCCAGGGAACAGATACGCAGTATTTT. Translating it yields CASSFPSQGTDTQYF. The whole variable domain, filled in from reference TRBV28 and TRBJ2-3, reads DVKVTQSSRYLVKRTGEKVFLECVQDMDHENMFWYRQDPGLGLRLIYFSYDVKMKEKGDIPEGYSVSREKKERFSLILESASTNQTSMYLCASSFPSQGTDTQYFGPGTRLTVL.

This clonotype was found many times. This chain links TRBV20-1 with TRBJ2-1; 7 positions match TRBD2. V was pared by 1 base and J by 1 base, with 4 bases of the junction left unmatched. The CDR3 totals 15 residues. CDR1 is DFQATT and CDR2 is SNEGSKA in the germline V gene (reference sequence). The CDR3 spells CSARVGGKSYNEQFF. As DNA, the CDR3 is TGCAGTGCTAGAGTGGGGGGGAAATCCTACAATGAGCAGTTCTTC.